This TCR beta chain is drawn from a study of preoperative IRX-2 immunotherapy in early breast cancer. Treatment described: preoperative locoregional IRX-2 cytokine immunotherapy. Patients received preoperative, locoregional IRX-2 cytokine immunotherapy in a phase Ib study. The assay was immunoSEQ multiplex PCR, and TCRdb's table has in-frame clones only and misses some. The profile covers just under 4,000 clones, with around two thirds appearing a single time and 15% taken by the ten largest. The CDR3 totals 15 residues. Trimming pared 6 bases from V and 8 bases from J, leaving 19 bases between. The material sequenced was tumor tissue, taken after IRX-2 immunotherapy. This chain uses TRBV23-1 with TRBJ1-4; D ambiguous. TRBV23-1 is sorted into the ORF group, with uncertain function. The sequence was obtained from a human donor with breast cancer. CDR3 in DNA: TGCGCCAGCAGCCAAGATACCCGGGATAGGGAAAAACTGTTTTTT. It translates to CASSQDTRDREKLFF.